Below are 18 T cell receptor beta chains sequenced from a single sample in a study of cytomegalovirus exposure and HLA in healthy donors. This PCR relied on a set of 60 Vbeta primers and 13 Jbeta primers. Assay: immunoSEQ multiplex PCR; the TCRdb copy retains only in-frame clones and omits some. This sample has 140,000 to 150,000 clones, with approximately 80% found just once. The sequenced sample consisted of PBMCs. Every receptor here comes from a boy between 2 and 10 years old in good health and CMV-seronegative.

This clone was seen once. J is TRBJ2-7 and V is TRBV15, with D maybe TRBD2 (6 bases). The CDR3 length is 15 residues. Germline CDR1 LNHNV, CDR2 YYDKDF (reference sequence). V was pared by 0 bases and J by 0 bases, with 9 bases between. The CDR3 coding sequence is TGTGCCACCAGCAGAGAGCGGGGAAGCTCCTACGAGCAGTACTTC. This codes for CATSRERGSSYEQYF.

The gene calls are TRBV5-1 and TRBJ2-7; TRBD2 aligns across 16 bases. This CDR3 is 17 amino acids long. Germline V gene sequence: CDR1 SGHRS, CDR2 YFSETQ. The V segment lost 4 bases and the J segment 1 base; nucleotides outside the gene matches: 5. CDR3 region: CASSLGLAGGGSYEQYF. The CDR3 bases are TGCGCCAGCAGCCTGGGACTAGCGGGAGGGGGATCCTACGAGCAGTACTTC.

The chain couples TRBV6-1 to TRBJ2-2; D might be TRBD1 (6 bases). The V and J ends lost 0 bases and 6 bases respectively, with 17 bases between them. The CDR3 contains 17 residues. The germline V gene encodes CDR1 MNHNS and CDR2 SASEGT. The CDR3 DNA sequence: TGTGCCAGCAGTGAAGCGGCGACAGCCGAGGGGGCCGGGGAGCTGTTTTTT. Residues: CASSEAATAEGAGELFF.

This clone was detected once. The chain couples TRBV5-4 to TRBJ1-2; the D gene is possibly TRBD1 (5 bases). This CDR3 is 13 amino acids long. Trimming pared 4 bases from V and 5 bases from J, leaving 12 bases between. Germline assignment: CDR1 SGHNT and CDR2 YYREEE (reference sequence). CDR3 amino acids: CASSRQLSYGYTF. CDR3 nucleotide sequence: TGTGCCAGCAGCCGACAGCTATCTTATGGCTACACCTTC.

This clone occurred once. J is TRBJ1-5 and V is TRBV7-2, with TRBD1 matching 7 bases. The CDR3 length is 19 residues. The germline V gene has CDR1 SGHTA and CDR2 FQGNSA. V was clipped by 5 bases and J by 1 base; unmatched bases: 17. This chain's CDR3 is CASSPSTGFGYRSNQPQHF. The CDR3 region has the DNA TGTGCCAGCAGCCCATCGACAGGGTTTGGATATAGGAGCAATCAGCCCCAGCATTTT. The complete variable domain, with remaining parts taken from reference TRBV7-2 and TRBJ1-5, reads GAGVSQSPSNKVTEKGKDVELRCDPISGHTALYWYRQSLGQGLEFLIYFQGNSAPDKSGLPSDRFSAERTGGSVSTLTIQRTQQEDSAVYLCASSPSTGFGYRSNQPQHFGDGTRLSIL.

The rearrangement uses TRBV4-2 and TRBJ2-7; 14 bases are shared with TRBD2. The CDR3 spans 16 residues. J gave up 5 bases and V 4 bases, and 7 bases lay outside the gene matches. CDR1 LGHNA and CDR2 YNFKEQ come from the germline V gene. CDR3 sequence (DNA): TGTGCCAGCAGCCGAGTGGGACTAGCGGGAGATAACGAGCAGTACTTC. Protein sequence: CASSRVGLAGDNEQYF.

The table lists this clone with a few counts. The chain couples TRBV9 to TRBJ1-3, with TRBD1 as a possible D gene (5 bases). Between the trimmed V and J ends, which lost 3 bases and 0 bases, there was a span of 16 bases. The CDR3 covers 17 residues. The germline CDR1 and CDR2 sequences are SGDLS and YYNGEE. The CDR3 reads CASSGPGTASSGNTIYF. The CDR3, as DNA: TGTGCCAGCAGCGGGCCCGGGACTGCCAGCTCTGGAAACACCATATATTTT. The variable domain in full, completed from reference TRBV9 and TRBJ1-3, reads DSGVTQTPKHLITATGQRVTLRCSPRSGDLSVYWYQQSLDQGLQFLIQYYNGEERAKGNILERFSAQQFPDLHSELNLSSLELGDSALYFCASSGPGTASSGNTIYFGEGSWLTVV.

The chain carries TRBV5-4 and TRBJ1-1, with D tentatively TRBD1 (6 bases). The V end was cut by 5 bases, the J end by 2 bases, with 19 bases between. The germline gives CDR1 SGHNT, CDR2 YYREEE (reference sequence). This CDR3 region has 16 residues. CDR3 coding DNA: TGTGCCAGCAGTCCTGGGGGCAGGGGCCTTAACACTGAAGCTTTCTTT. Its protein product is CASSPGGRGLNTEAFF.

The chain joins TRBV19 to TRBJ1-4, with 11 bases lining up with TRBD1. J was trimmed by 6 bases and V by 5 bases; bases with no gene match: 11. This CDR3 is 17 amino acids long. Germline CDR1 is LNHDA and CDR2 is SQIVND (reference sequence). CDR3 coding DNA: TGTGCCAGTAGTCCGGGACAGGGGGTTGCTCAACATGAAAAACTGTTTTTT. Its protein product is CASSPGQGVAQHEKLFF.

The gene calls are TRBV9 and TRBJ1-3; no reliable D call. Trimming cost V 2 bases and J 0 bases, with 15 bases left between them. This CDR3 is 17 amino acids long. The germline V gene encodes CDR1 SGDLS and CDR2 YYNGEE. In nucleotides, the CDR3 is TGTGCCAGCAGCGTGACTTCGAAACCCAACTCTGGAAACACCATATATTTT. Amino acid sequence: CASSVTSKPNSGNTIYF. Combining the CDR3 with reference TRBV9 and TRBJ1-3 gives the whole variable domain DSGVTQTPKHLITATGQRVTLRCSPRSGDLSVYWYQQSLDQGLQFLIQYYNGEERAKGNILERFSAQQFPDLHSELNLSSLELGDSALYFCASSVTSKPNSGNTIYFGEGSWLTVV.

The chain employs TRBV11-2 and TRBJ2-5; possibly TRBD2 for D (6 bases). V lost 0 bases and J lost 11, with 13 bases in between. This CDR3 is 13 amino acids long. Germline CDR1 and CDR2: SGHAT and FQNNGV. CDR3 bases: TGTGCCAGCAGCTTAGATAGCGGAGGGGAGCAGTACTTC. It codes for CASSLDSGGEQYF.

This clone was counted only a few times. The rearrangement joins TRBV10-1 to TRBJ2-1, with D possibly matching TRBD1 (6 bases). Between the trimmed V and J ends, which lost 8 bases and 12 bases, there was a span of 17 bases. The CDR3 has 12 amino acids. Looked up from germline, CDR1 is WNHNN and CDR2 is SYGVQD (reference sequence). For the CDR3, the DNA is TGCGCCAGCTCCTCCGCCCGGGACATGCAGTTCTTC. It encodes CASSSARDMQFF.

The V gene is TRBV5-4, the J gene TRBJ2-1; TRBD2 matches 12 bases. Germline-derived CDR1 and CDR2 are SGHNT and YYREEE (reference sequence). CDR3 length: 14 residues. J was trimmed by 9 bases and V by 4 bases; bases with no gene match: 5. This chain's CDR3 is CASSERLAGVEQFF. The CDR3, as DNA: TGTGCCAGCAGCGAGAGACTAGCGGGAGTTGAGCAGTTCTTC.

The chain joins TRBV30 to TRBJ1-1; no firm D call. Germline V gives CDR1 GTSNPN, CDR2 SVGIG (reference sequence). V was pared by 2 bases and J by 5 bases, with 6 bases between. This CDR3 is 11 amino acids long. This chain's CDR3 is CAWSRGTEAFF. DNA for the CDR3: TGTGCCTGGAGTAGAGGGACTGAAGCTTTCTTT.

The rearrangement links TRBV27 to TRBJ2-7, with 7 bases identical to TRBD1. This CDR3 region has 15 residues. Looked up from germline, CDR1 is MNHEY and CDR2 is SMNVEV (reference sequence). After removal of 4 bases from V and 2 bases from J, the junction contained 8 bases not matched to a gene. The CDR3 DNA reads as TGTGCCAGCAGTTCCCAAGGGGGCCCGGCCTACGAGCAGTACTTC. It specifies CASSSQGGPAYEQYF.

In its sample, this clone was seen a few times. The V and J genes are TRBV6-1 and TRBJ1-5, with D perhaps matching TRBD1 (6 bases). V was cut by 2 bases and J by 3 bases, with 8 bases left in between. The CDR3 extends over 14 amino acids. CDR1 is MNHNS and CDR2 is SASEGT in the germline V gene. Here the CDR3 reads CASSEWGPNQPQHF. CDR3 nucleotides: TGTGCCAGCAGTGAATGGGGGCCCAATCAGCCCCAGCATTTT.

The V gene is TRBV28, the J gene TRBJ1-1; D unresolved. The CDR3 is 12 residues long. The V gene's germline CDR1 is MDHEN and CDR2 SYDVKM. V lost 5 bases to trimming and J lost 10 bases, with 14 bases between them. DNA of the CDR3: TGTGCCAGCAGTGAATTAGACTCGCGAGCTTTCTTT. Its translation is CASSELDSRAFF. Full variable domain (outside the CDR3, taken from reference TRBV28 and TRBJ1-1): DVKVTQSSRYLVKRTGEKVFLECVQDMDHENMFWYRQDPGLGLRLIYFSYDVKMKEKGDIPEGYSVSREKKERFSLILESASTNQTSMYLCASSELDSRAFFGQGTRLTVV.

This sequence joins TRBV5-4 and TRBJ2-7; TRBD1 matches at 12 bases. V shed 3 bases and J 7 bases; nucleotides not matched to a gene: 5. Germline V CDR1 and CDR2: SGHNT, YYREEE (reference sequence). This CDR3 comprises 14 residues. The CDR3 sequence: CASSWGQGAREQYF. Here the CDR3 DNA reads TGTGCCAGCAGCTGGGGACAGGGGGCGAGGGAGCAGTACTTC. Combining the CDR3 with reference TRBV5-4 and TRBJ2-7 gives the whole variable domain ETGVTQSPTHLIKTRGQQVTLRCSSQSGHNTVSWYQQALGQGPQFIFQYYREEENGRGNFPPRFSGLQFPNYSSELNVNALELDDSALYLCASSWGQGAREQYFGPGTRLTVT.